Presented here are 28 T cell receptor beta chains from one specimen sequenced in a study of patients and donors after allogeneic stem cell transplantation. TCRdb passed the RT-PCR reads through MiXCR, listing each CDR3 protein once. Counted here are 190,000 or so distinct CDR3 sequences, 38% occurring once; the ten biggest clones make up around 10%. Sequencing was carried out using blood, either unsorted or a sorted T cell fraction (not recorded which). The receptors were gathered from a human donor who was either an allogeneic HSCT recipient or a stem cell or donor lymphocyte infusion donor (not recorded which). It is not recorded whose cells these are; they may come from a transplant donor.

This chain uses TRBV20-1 with TRBJ1-6, with a tentative D call TRBD1 (5 bases). Per the germline V gene, CDR1 is DFQATT and CDR2 is SNEGSKA (reference sequence). Trimming took off 5 bases at V and 15 bases at J, with 11 bases between the two ends. The CDR3 runs to 10 residues. CDR3 bases: TGCAGTGCTCATGACAGAAGCCTCCACTTT. Translation: CSAHDRSLHF.

This clonotype has ten or more counts. The chain is built from TRBV5-1 and TRBJ1-5, with D perhaps TRBD1 (5 bases). The CDR3 contains 15 residues. V lost 4 bases and J 2 bases, leaving 13 bases between the germline ends. Germline lookup yields CDR1 SGHRS and CDR2 YFSETQ. In DNA, the CDR3 is TGCGCCAGCAGCCCTGCCGAGGGGCGCAATCAGCCCCAGCATTTT. Translating it yields CASSPAEGRNQPQHF.

This chain uses TRBV20-1 with TRBJ2-7; D is tentatively TRBD1 or TRBD2 (7 bases each). V was cut by 6 bases and J by 3 bases, with 15 bases left in between. Germline V CDR1 and CDR2: DFQATT, SNEGSKA (reference sequence). The CDR3 covers 13 residues. CDR3 nucleotides: TGCAGTGCAGCAGACAGGGACTACTACGAGCAGTACTTC. Encoded protein: CSAADRDYYEQYF.

This clonotype was picked up a small number of times. The J gene is TRBJ1-1, the V gene TRBV7-9; D unresolved. V lost 5 bases to trimming and J lost 7 bases, with 14 bases between them. The length of the CDR3 is 13 residues. Germline V gives CDR1 SEHNR, CDR2 FQNEAQ (reference sequence). The CDR3 region is CASSPPEGGEAFF. CDR3 DNA: TGTGCCAGCAGCCCACCCGAAGGAGGTGAAGCTTTCTTT. Full variable domain (outside the CDR3, taken from reference TRBV7-9 and TRBJ1-1): DTGVSQNPRHKITKRGQNVTFRCDPISEHNRLYWYRQTLGQGPEFLTYFQNEAQLEKSRLLSDRFSAERPKGSFSTLEIQRTEQGDSAMYLCASSPPEGGEAFFGQGTRLTVV.

In its sample, this clonotype was seen a few times. The chain is built from TRBV7-7 and TRBJ2-5; D perhaps matches TRBD2 (5 bases). CDR1 and CDR2 from the germline V gene are SSHAT and FNYEAQ (reference sequence). The CDR3 is 13 residues long. V lost 3 bases to trimming and J lost 2 bases, with 7 bases between them. The CDR3 nucleotides are TGTGCCAGCAGCTTCGGGGTTCAAGAGACCCAGTACTTC. This gives the protein CASSFGVQETQYF.

This sequence joins TRBV5-1 and TRBJ1-1, with TRBD1 as a possible D gene (6 bases). CDR1 is SGHRS, CDR2 YFSETQ, per germline. The CDR3 contains 13 residues. Trimming took off 7 bases at V and 3 bases at J, with 13 bases between the two ends. DNA for the CDR3: TGCGCCAGCGGGAATGCAGGGGACACTGAAGCTTTCTTT. It translates to CASGNAGDTEAFF.

The gene calls are TRBV20-1 and TRBJ1-1; D possibly corresponds to TRBD1 (5 bases). Germline V CDR1 and CDR2: DFQATT, SNEGSKA (reference sequence). Trimming took off 3 bases at V and 4 bases at J, with 15 bases between the two ends. This CDR3 is built from 14 residues. CDR3 sequence: CSASKSRVVTEAFF. The CDR3 nucleotides read TGCAGTGCTAGTAAATCCAGGGTGGTCACTGAAGCTTTCTTT.

The rearrangement links TRBV28 to TRBJ1-4, with D tentatively TRBD1 (6 bases). V shed 4 bases and J shed 8 bases, with 14 bases lying between them. The CDR3 totals 14 residues. Per germline, CDR1 MDHEN and CDR2 SYDVKM. The CDR3 is CASSSPQGYEKLFF. CDR3 nucleotide sequence: TGTGCCAGCAGTTCCCCCCAGGGGTACGAAAAACTGTTTTTT.

This clonotype showed up just a few times. The genes are TRBV25-1 and TRBJ2-5; D gene uncertain. Trimming removed 4 bases from V and 3 bases from J, with 6 bases in between. This CDR3 comprises 12 residues. The germline V gene has CDR1 MGHDK and CDR2 SYGVNS. CDR3 protein: CASSVTEETQYF. The CDR3 nucleotides read TGTGCCAGCAGTGTAACCGAAGAGACCCAGTACTTC.

This clonotype was picked up a small number of times. This chain links TRBV4-1 with TRBJ1-1; D call uncertain. The CDR3 consists of 16 residues. Trimming stripped 0 bases from V and 8 bases from J, with 19 bases between. The V gene's germline CDR1 is MGHRA and CDR2 YSYEKL. DNA for the CDR3: TGCGCCAGCAGCCAAGAGGTATTATCCCCCGAACCGGAAGCTTTCTTT. It is translated as CASSQEVLSPEPEAFF.

The chain joins TRBV5-1 to TRBJ2-7, with D perhaps matching TRBD1 (7 bases). Germline CDR1 reads SGHRS; CDR2 reads YFSETQ. V was clipped by 3 bases and J by 6 bases, with 13 bases between them. The CDR3 contains 13 residues. For the CDR3, the DNA is TGCGCCAGCAGCTCCCGACAGGGAGGCGAGCAGTACTTC. It is translated as CASSSRQGGEQYF. The full variable domain, rest sourced from reference TRBV5-1 and TRBJ2-7, is KAGVTQTPRYLIKTRGQQVTLSCSPISGHRSVSWYQQTPGQGLQFLFEYFSETQRNKGNFPGRFSGRQFSNSRSEMNVSTLELGDSALYLCASSSRQGGEQYFGPGTRLTVT.

This clonotype was observed a few times. The J gene is TRBJ2-7, the V gene TRBV20-1; 7 bases map to TRBD1. Germline values: CDR1 DFQATT, CDR2 SNEGSKA (reference sequence). Trimming at V came to 6 bases and at J to 3 bases, leaving 11 bases not matched to a gene. The CDR3 totals 14 residues. CDR3 amino acids: CSATDRVTFYEQYF. The CDR3 DNA reads TGCAGTGCCACCGACAGGGTAACCTTCTACGAGCAGTACTTC.

This clonotype was found a few times. The V and J genes are TRBV6-6 and TRBJ2-4; 7 nucleotides align to TRBD1. V shed 2 bases and J 3 bases; nucleotides not matched to a gene: 7. Per the germline V gene, CDR1 is MNHNY and CDR2 is SVGAGI (reference sequence). The CDR3 is 16 amino acids. The CDR3 DNA follows: TGTGCCAGCAGTTACGCCCCACAGGGGAGCAAAAACATTCAGTACTTC. As protein: CASSYAPQGSKNIQYF.

The chain uses TRBV6-1 and TRBJ2-7; the D is unclear. Germline V gene lookup returns CDR1 MNHNS and CDR2 SASEGT. Deletions cut 1 base from V and 5 bases from J, with 12 bases between. CDR3 length: 14 residues. The CDR3 nucleotides are TGTGCCAGCAGTGAAGGAACGGGTAGAAACGAGCAGTACTTC. Amino acid sequence: CASSEGTGRNEQYF.

CDR3 protein: CASTGRTVMNTEAFF. CDR3 DNA sequence: TGTGCCAGCACCGGCCGGACGGTAATGAACACTGAAGCTTTCTTT. The J gene is TRBJ1-1, the V gene TRBV11-2, with D unresolved. V was cut by 7 bases and J by 0 bases, with 15 bases left in between. Germline values: CDR1 SGHAT, CDR2 FQNNGV. CDR3 length: 15 residues.

About this clonotype: One end of the junction fails to match germline, which may point to a read error. The rearrangement joins TRBV2 to TRBJ1-4; a possible D gene is TRBD1 (5 bases). This CDR3 comprises 16 residues. Germline V gene sequence: CDR1 SNHLY, CDR2 FYNNEI. DNA for the CDR3: TGTGCCAGCAGTGGAGACAGCCCAGCAACTAAAGAAAAACTGTTTTTT. Its protein is CASSGDSPATKEKLFF.

This clonotype was found a few times. CDR3 protein: CASSYSRTNYEQYF. The CDR3 DNA sequence: TGTGCCAGCAGTTACTCGAGAACAAACTACGAGCAGTACTTC. The rearrangement links TRBV6-6 to TRBJ2-7; D gene uncertain. The CDR3 is 14 amino acids. The germline V gene encodes CDR1 MNHNY and CDR2 SVGAGI (reference sequence). V shed 0 bases and J shed 3 bases, with 9 bases lying between them.

This clonotype has only a few counts. The J gene is TRBJ1-5, the V gene TRBV7-9; the match to TRBD1 covers 7 bases. Trimming at V came to 5 bases and at J to 2 bases, leaving 9 bases not matched to a gene. Looked up from germline, CDR1 is SEHNR and CDR2 is FQNEAQ (reference sequence). The CDR3 runs 16 residues. CDR3 nucleotide sequence: TGTGCCAGCAGCCCAAAGGCCGGGACAGGCAATCAGCCCCAGCATTTT. Its protein product is CASSPKAGTGNQPQHF.

This clonotype was detected only once. The V gene is TRBV4-1, the J gene TRBJ1-3; D is unclear. Trimming cost V 3 bases and J 1 base, with 1 base left between them. The CDR3 is made up of 12 amino acids. Germline CDR1 reads MGHRA; CDR2 reads YSYEKL. The CDR3: CASSQSGNTIYF. DNA for the CDR3: TGCGCCAGCAGCCAGTCTGGAAACACCATATATTTT.

There are a few counts of this clonotype. The V and J genes are TRBV28 and TRBJ1-5; possibly TRBD1 for D (5 bases). The CDR3 loop spans 14 amino acids. Between the trimmed V and J ends, which lost 6 bases and 6 bases, there was a span of 15 bases. In germline, CDR1 is MDHEN, CDR2 SYDVKM. CDR3 DNA: TGTGCCAGCAGGGGGGGAGGAACGGGTCAGCCCCAGCATTTT. Translating it yields CASRGGGTGQPQHF.

In this sample, this clonotype turned up a few times. The rearrangement links TRBV12-3 or TRBV12-4 to TRBJ1-1, with D perhaps TRBD1 (5 bases). The CDR3 extends over 15 amino acids. V gave up 6 bases and J gave up 5 bases, with 19 bases separating them. The CDR3 reads CASRYIQSPGTEAFF. For the CDR3, the DNA is TGTGCCAGCAGGTACATACAGTCCCCAGGGACTGAAGCTTTCTTT.

The V gene is TRBV2, the J gene TRBJ1-1, with D possibly matching TRBD1 (6 bases). Germline V gives CDR1 SNHLY, CDR2 FYNNEI. V was cut by 2 bases and J by 3 bases, with 13 bases left in between. The CDR3 runs to 15 residues. Written as DNA, the CDR3 is TGTGCCAGCAGTGAACTATACAGGGAAGACACTGAAGCTTTCTTT. This sequence encodes CASSELYREDTEAFF.

This clonotype came up a few times. V is TRBV7-2 and J is TRBJ1-2; 7 positions match TRBD1. The germline V gene encodes CDR1 SGHTA and CDR2 FQGNSA. The CDR3 has 13 amino acids. The V and J ends lost 5 bases and 7 bases, in that order; junction bases with no gene match: 7. The CDR3 DNA sequence: TGTGCCAGCAGCACAGACAGGGCGGCTGGCTACACCTTC. As protein: CASSTDRAAGYTF.

The chain employs TRBV20-1 and TRBJ2-4, with D perhaps TRBD1 or TRBD2 (5 bases each). Germline V gene lookup returns CDR1 DFQATT and CDR2 SNEGSKA (reference sequence). This CDR3 comprises 14 residues. Trimming removed 6 bases from V and 3 bases from J, with 15 bases in between. The CDR3 spells CSASGAWGKNIQYF. The CDR3 region has the DNA TGCAGTGCGTCCGGGGCCTGGGGCAAAAACATTCAGTACTTC.

The gene calls are TRBV7-3 and TRBJ2-7; tentatively, D is TRBD1 or TRBD2 (5 bases each). CDR3 size: 14 residues. The V end was cut by 7 bases, the J end by 5 bases, with 18 bases between. Germline lookup yields CDR1 SGHTA and CDR2 FQGTGA. The CDR3 sequence: CASTSREGAHEQYF. The CDR3 region has the DNA TGTGCCAGCACCTCACGGGAAGGGGCCCACGAGCAGTACTTC.

This clonotype was seen only a few times. The chain joins TRBV5-5 to TRBJ2-1, with 10 bases aligning to TRBD2. There are 17 residues in the CDR3. V lost 1 base to trimming and J lost 2 bases; unmatched junction nucleotides: 6. Per the germline V gene, CDR1 is SGHKS and CDR2 is YYEKEE (reference sequence). The CDR3 DNA is TGTGCCAGCAGCTTGCAAGTTAGCGGGGGGACCTACAATGAGCAGTTCTTC. Protein sequence: CASSLQVSGGTYNEQFF.

The chain couples TRBV5-1 to TRBJ1-6; D is undetermined. The CDR3 is 17 amino acids. V was shortened by 1 base and J by 9 bases, with 20 bases between the two germline ends. Germline V lookup: CDR1 SGHRS, CDR2 YFSETQ. As DNA, the CDR3 is TGCGCCAGCAGCTTGAGCGTGGATACCGCGGATAGTTCACCCCTCCACTTT. This encodes CASSLSVDTADSSPLHF. Full variable domain (remainder filled in from reference TRBV5-1 and TRBJ1-6): KAGVTQTPRYLIKTRGQQVTLSCSPISGHRSVSWYQQTPGQGLQFLFEYFSETQRNKGNFPGRFSGRQFSNSRSEMNVSTLELGDSALYLCASSLSVDTADSSPLHFGNGTRLTVT.

The chain employs TRBV9 and TRBJ1-6, with a possible D match to TRBD1 (5 bases). Trimming shortened V by 0 bases and J by 5 bases, and 6 bases separated the two germline ends. This CDR3 is 14 amino acids long. CDR1 SGDLS and CDR2 YYNGEE come from the germline V gene. DNA of the CDR3: TGTGCCAGCAGCGTAGGGGGGAATAATTCACCCCTCCACTTT. Protein product: CASSVGGNNSPLHF.